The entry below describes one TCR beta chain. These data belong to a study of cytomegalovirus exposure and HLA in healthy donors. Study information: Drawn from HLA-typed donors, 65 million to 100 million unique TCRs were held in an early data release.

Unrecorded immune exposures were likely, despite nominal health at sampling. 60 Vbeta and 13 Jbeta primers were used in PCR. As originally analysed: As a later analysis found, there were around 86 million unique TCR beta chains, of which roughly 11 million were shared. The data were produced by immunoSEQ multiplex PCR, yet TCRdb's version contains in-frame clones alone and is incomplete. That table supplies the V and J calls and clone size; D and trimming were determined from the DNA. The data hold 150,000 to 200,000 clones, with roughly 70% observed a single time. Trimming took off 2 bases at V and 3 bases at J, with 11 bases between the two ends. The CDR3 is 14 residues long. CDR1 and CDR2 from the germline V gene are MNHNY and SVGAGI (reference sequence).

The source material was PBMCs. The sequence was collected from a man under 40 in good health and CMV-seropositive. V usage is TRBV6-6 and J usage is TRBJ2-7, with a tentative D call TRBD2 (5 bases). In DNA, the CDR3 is TGTGCCAGCAGTTACGCTCGGGGTCTCTACGAGCAGTACTTC. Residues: CASSYARGLYEQYF.